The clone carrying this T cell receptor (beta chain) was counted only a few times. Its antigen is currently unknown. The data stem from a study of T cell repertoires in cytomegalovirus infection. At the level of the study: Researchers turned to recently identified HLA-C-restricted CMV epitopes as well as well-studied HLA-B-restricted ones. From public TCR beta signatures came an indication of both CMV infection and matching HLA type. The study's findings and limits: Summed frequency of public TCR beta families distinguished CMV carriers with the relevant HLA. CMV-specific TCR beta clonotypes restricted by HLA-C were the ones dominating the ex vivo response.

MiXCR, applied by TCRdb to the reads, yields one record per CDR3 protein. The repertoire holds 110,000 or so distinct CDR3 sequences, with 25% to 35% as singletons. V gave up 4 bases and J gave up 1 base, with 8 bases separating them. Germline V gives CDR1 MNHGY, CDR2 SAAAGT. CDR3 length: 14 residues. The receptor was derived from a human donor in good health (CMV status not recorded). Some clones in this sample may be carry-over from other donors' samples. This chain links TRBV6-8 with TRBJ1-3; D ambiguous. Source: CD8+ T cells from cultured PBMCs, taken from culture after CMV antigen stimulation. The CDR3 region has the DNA TGTGCCAGCAGTTCCACAAATTCTGGAAACACCATATATTTT. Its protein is CASSSTNSGNTIYF.